The clone carrying this TCR beta chain has just a few counts. Its antigen is unknown. This sample was included in a study of cytomegalovirus exposure and HLA in healthy donors. Findings and caveats of the study: In a later analysis, TCR association rates varied by HLA locus: DRB1 most, HLA-C fewest. Being productive about 87% or about 30% of the time was typical of most TCR beta V segments in an earlier analysis.

Both 60 Vbeta primers and 13 Jbeta primers went into the PCR. The protocol was immunoSEQ multiplex PCR, while the TCRdb copy is restricted to in-frame clones and leaves out a portion. Of 90,000 to 110,000 clones in the sample, just under 70% were seen once. The CDR3 is made up of 12 amino acids. V shed 6 bases, J shed 8 bases, and the junction held 4 bases outside the gene matches. The V gene's germline CDR1 is SQVTM and CDR2 ANQGSEA. The material sequenced was PBMCs. J is TRBJ1-2 and V is TRBV29-1, with 12 positions matching TRBD1. The TCR was taken from an older woman in good health and CMV-seropositive. The CDR3 DNA sequence: TGCAGCGTGGGACAGGGGGCGGTCGGCTACACCTTC. This sequence encodes CSVGQGAVGYTF.